These 12 T cell receptor beta chains share one sample of origin, sequenced in a study of monozygotic twins with inflammatory bowel disease. TCRdb processed the 5' RACE reads again and assigns one entry to each CDR3 protein, with no DNA. The table for this sample gives some 400,000 distinct CDR3 sequences. Sequencing was performed on blood. The origin of the receptors is a human donor with ulcerative colitis or Crohn's disease, or a healthy co-twin of an affected twin (not recorded which).

The gene calls are TRBV4-1 and TRBJ1-2; the TCRdb call, TRBD1, lacks DNA for checking. This CDR3 spans 16 amino acids. CDR1 and CDR2 (germline): MGHRA, YSYEKL. The CDR3 loop is CASGQEFAGTNYGYTF.

The V and J genes are TRBV18 and TRBJ1-2. The CDR3 loop spans 14 amino acids. Germline V gene lookup returns CDR1 KGHSH and CDR2 LQKENI. CDR3 in amino acids: CASSPSQANYGYTF.

The chain couples TRBV12-3 or TRBV12-4 to TRBJ2-5; with no DNA, the TCRdb D assignment of TRBD2 cannot be verified. CDR3 length equals 14 residues. The CDR3 loop reads CASSLALAEGTQYF.

This chain links TRBV20-1 with TRBJ2-2; TCRdb outputs TRBD2, but without DNA this stays unchecked. Germline CDR1 DFQATT, CDR2 SNEGSKA (reference sequence). The CDR3 is 17 amino acids. CDR3 sequence: CSARVGSGGEDTGELFF.

The rearrangement joins TRBV12-3 or TRBV12-4 to TRBJ2-7; TCRdb picks TRBD1, but there is no DNA to check that call. CDR3 length: 14 residues. The chain's CDR3 is CASRSSGDNYEQYF.

V gene TRBV4-2 combines with J gene TRBJ2-2. The CDR3 spans 16 residues. Germline values: CDR1 LGHNA, CDR2 YNFKEQ. This CDR3 reads CASSQGSYSNTGELFF.

The chain uses TRBV18 and TRBJ1-1; TCRdb's assignment of TRBD1 cannot be checked, as there is no DNA. Germline V gives CDR1 KGHSH, CDR2 LQKENI. The CDR3 covers 16 residues. This CDR3 is CASSPPGQGLNTEAFF. Full variable domain (outside the CDR3, taken from reference TRBV18 and TRBJ1-1): NAGVMQNPRHLVRRRGQEARLRCSPMKGHSHVYWYRQLPEEGLKFMVYLQKENIIDESGMPKERFSAEFPKEGPSILRIQQVVRGDSAAYFCASSPPGQGLNTEAFFGQGTRLTVV.

The chain links TRBV2 to TRBJ1-1. CDR3 length: 12 amino acids. Per germline, CDR1 SNHLY and CDR2 FYNNEI. The CDR3 loop is CASRGALTEAFF. The entire variable domain, with the rest obtained from reference TRBV2 and TRBJ1-1, is as follows: EPEVTQTPSHQVTQMGQEVILRCVPISNHLYFYWYRQILGQKVEFLVSFYNNEISEKSEIFDDQFSVERPDGSNFTLKIRSTKLEDSAMYFCASRGALTEAFFGQGTRLTVV.

V and J are TRBV20-1 and TRBJ2-7; TCRdb returns TRBD1, unconfirmable since there is no DNA. The CDR3 runs to 16 residues. Germline CDR1 DFQATT, CDR2 SNEGSKA (reference sequence). CDR3 sequence: CSARDPQQGNRYEQYF.

The genes are TRBV25-1 and TRBJ1-2. This CDR3 has 13 residues. The V gene's germline CDR1 is MGHDK and CDR2 SYGVNS. The CDR3 loop is CASRPDGNYGYTF.

The chain carries TRBV18 and TRBJ1-4; the TCRdb D gene call, TRBD1, has no DNA to confirm it. Germline V gene lookup returns CDR1 KGHSH and CDR2 LQKENI. This CDR3 has 16 residues. The CDR3 spells CASSPDRPPTNEKLFF. Combining the CDR3 with reference TRBV18 and TRBJ1-4 gives the whole variable domain NAGVMQNPRHLVRRRGQEARLRCSPMKGHSHVYWYRQLPEEGLKFMVYLQKENIIDESGMPKERFSAEFPKEGPSILRIQQVVRGDSAAYFCASSPDRPPTNEKLFFGSGTQLSVL.

The chain is built from TRBV7-3 and TRBJ2-1; TCRdb names TRBD2, which stays unverified in the absence of DNA. The V gene's germline CDR1 is SGHTA and CDR2 FQGTGA. This CDR3 has 12 residues. The CDR3 spells CASSLMGDSPFF.